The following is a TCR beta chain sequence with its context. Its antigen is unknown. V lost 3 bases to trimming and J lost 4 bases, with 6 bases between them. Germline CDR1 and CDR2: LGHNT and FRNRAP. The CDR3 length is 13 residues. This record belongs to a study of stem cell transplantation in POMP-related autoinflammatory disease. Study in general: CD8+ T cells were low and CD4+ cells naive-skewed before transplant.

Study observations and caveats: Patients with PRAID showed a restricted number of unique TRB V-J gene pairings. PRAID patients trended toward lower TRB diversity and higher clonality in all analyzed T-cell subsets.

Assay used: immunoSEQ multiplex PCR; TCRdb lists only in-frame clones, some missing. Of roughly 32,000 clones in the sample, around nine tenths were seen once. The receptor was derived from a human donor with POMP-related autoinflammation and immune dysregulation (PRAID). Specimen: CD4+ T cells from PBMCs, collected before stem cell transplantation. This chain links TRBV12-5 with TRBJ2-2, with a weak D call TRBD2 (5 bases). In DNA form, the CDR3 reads TGTGCTAGTGGTTTCGGGGTCACCGGGGAGCTGTTTTTT. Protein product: CASGFGVTGELFF.